These 14 T cell receptor beta chains originate from one sample sequenced in a study of shared clonotypes between healthy human individuals. Clones were sequenced by immunoSEQ multiplex PCR, and TCRdb holds only the in-frame ones, with some missing. The sample includes nearly 1 million clones, around 80% of them seen just once. Sequenced material: memory CD4+ T cells sorted from blood. Subset denoted: CD45RA-negative fraction. The source is a man aged 18 to 30 in good health.

This chain joins TRBV5-1 and TRBJ2-7; 7 nucleotides line up with TRBD2. Germline lookup yields CDR1 SGHRS and CDR2 YFSETQ. This CDR3 region has 16 residues. The V gene end was trimmed by 4 bases and the J gene end by 0 bases; junction bases not matched to a gene: 10. Here the CDR3 reads CASSPIAGATSYEQYF. CDR3 DNA sequence: TGCGCCAGCAGCCCAATAGCGGGTGCAACCTCCTACGAGCAGTACTTC.

V usage is TRBV9 and J usage is TRBJ1-1, with D possibly TRBD1 on 5 matching bases. This CDR3 has 13 amino acids. CDR1 and CDR2 (germline): SGDLS, YYNGEE. The V gene lost 4 bases and the J gene lost 1 base, with 8 bases spanning the gap. The CDR3 here is CASSSDRNTEAFF. The CDR3 region has the DNA TGTGCCAGCAGCAGTGACAGGAACACTGAAGCTTTCTTT.

The gene calls are TRBV2 and TRBJ1-6; possibly TRBD1 for D (5 bases). The CDR3 has 13 residues. The V and J ends lost 3 bases and 10 bases respectively, with 10 bases between them. Germline CDR1 and CDR2: SNHLY and FYNNEI. In DNA, the CDR3 is TGTGCCAGCAGTGATGCCAGGGAATCACCCCTCCACTTT. This gives the protein CASSDARESPLHF.

The chain carries TRBV19 and TRBJ1-4; 11 bases fit TRBD1. The germline V gene has CDR1 LNHDA and CDR2 SQIVND (reference sequence). Losses at the gene ends were 7 bases for V and 8 bases for J; bases not matched to a gene: 3. There are 13 residues in the CDR3. DNA for the CDR3: TGTGCCAGTAACCGGGACAGGGGGGAAAAACTGTTTTTT. Its translation: CASNRDRGEKLFF.

This chain joins TRBV11-2 and TRBJ1-6; D unresolved. The CDR3 has 13 residues. CDR1 and CDR2 (germline): SGHAT, FQNNGV. The V and J ends lost 5 bases and 9 bases respectively, with 11 bases between them. The CDR3 DNA follows: TGTGCCAGCAGCCCGCAATCGGGTTCACCCCTCCACTTT. It encodes CASSPQSGSPLHF.

The V call is TRBV7-8, the J call TRBJ1-6, with a possible D match to TRBD1 (5 bases). V dropped 1 base and J dropped 15 bases, with 19 bases sitting between them. CDR3 length: 15 residues. CDR1 and CDR2 from the germline V gene are SGHVS and FQNEAQ. CDR3: CASSLGFDGTGVLHF. CDR3 nucleotide sequence: TGTGCCAGCAGCTTAGGATTTGACGGCACGGGGGTCCTCCACTTT.

At least ten counts were recorded for this clone. The chain joins TRBV5-1 to TRBJ1-1; D remains unclear. The V end lost 5 bases, the J end lost 1 base, and 15 bases lay between the germline ends. Germline V gene lookup returns CDR1 SGHRS and CDR2 YFSETQ. This CDR3 comprises 15 residues. The CDR3 here is CASSETTGRNTEAFF. The CDR3 nucleotides are TGCGCCAGCAGTGAGACGACGGGTAGGAACACTGAAGCTTTCTTT.

The rearrangement links TRBV7-2 to TRBJ1-5; TRBD1 is a possible D gene (6 bases). This CDR3 has 15 residues. V was shortened by 1 base and J by 5 bases, with 12 bases between the two germline ends. The germline V gene has CDR1 SGHTA and CDR2 FQGNSA. The CDR3 nucleotides are TGTGCCAGCAGCTTAGGCGACAGGTATGATCAGCCCCAGCATTTT. It encodes CASSLGDRYDQPQHF.

The V call is TRBV5-1, the J call TRBJ2-1; 7 bases agree with TRBD2. V gave up 8 bases and J gave up 5 bases; unmatched junction bases: 10. This CDR3 is 14 amino acids long. Germline CDR1 is SGHRS and CDR2 is YFSETQ. The CDR3 reads CASTTLAANNEQFF. DNA for the CDR3: TGCGCCAGTACCACCCTAGCGGCCAACAATGAGCAGTTCTTC.

The rearrangement uses TRBV2 and TRBJ2-1, with 10 bases matching TRBD1. The germline V gene has CDR1 SNHLY and CDR2 FYNNEI. The J segment lost 9 bases and the V segment lost 7 bases, leaving 15 bases of the junction unmatched. This CDR3 region has 16 residues. The CDR3 is CASTSPGQGSGFEQFF. The CDR3 DNA follows: TGTGCCAGCACCTCCCCGGGACAGGGGAGCGGCTTTGAGCAGTTCTTC. The whole variable domain, filled in from reference TRBV2 and TRBJ2-1, reads EPEVTQTPSHQVTQMGQEVILRCVPISNHLYFYWYRQILGQKVEFLVSFYNNEISEKSEIFDDQFSVERPDGSNFTLKIRSTKLEDSAMYFCASTSPGQGSGFEQFFGPGTRLTVL.

CDR3 in amino acids: CASSLRLLTVETQYF. The CDR3 DNA reads as TGTGCCAGCAGCTTAAGGTTACTTACGGTAGAGACCCAGTACTTC. The J gene is TRBJ2-5, the V gene TRBV7-9, with unresolved D. The CDR3 runs 15 residues. The germline CDR1 and CDR2 sequences are SEHNR and FQNEAQ (reference sequence). Trimming took 2 bases from V and 4 from J, leaving 14 bases between them.

The CDR3 region is CASSSGATDTQYF. The DNA for the CDR3 is TGTGCCAGCAGCTCAGGGGCCACAGATACGCAGTATTTT. The chain carries TRBV7-2 and TRBJ2-3, with TRBD1 as a possible D gene (6 bases). Trimming took 4 bases from V and 2 from J, leaving 7 bases between them. This CDR3 is 13 amino acids long. CDR1 SGHTA and CDR2 FQGNSA come from the germline V gene. The variable domain in full, with the rest retrieved from reference TRBV7-2 and TRBJ2-3, is GAGVSQSPSNKVTEKGKDVELRCDPISGHTALYWYRQSLGQGLEFLIYFQGNSAPDKSGLPSDRFSAERTGGSVSTLTIQRTQQEDSAVYLCASSSGATDTQYFGPGTRLTVL.

The chain is built from TRBV10-3 and TRBJ2-3; 11 bases are shared with TRBD2. The V segment lost 3 bases and the J segment 6 bases; nucleotides outside the gene matches: 8. Looked up from germline, CDR1 is ENHRY and CDR2 is SYGVKD. This CDR3 contains 16 residues. CDR3 protein: CAISDRSGRAGDTQYF. The CDR3 bases are TGTGCCATCAGTGACCGTAGCGGGAGGGCTGGGGATACGCAGTATTTT.

The chain recombines TRBV6-6 with TRBJ2-1; the D gene could be TRBD1 or TRBD2 (6 bases each). V lost 4 bases and J 15 bases, leaving 22 bases between the germline ends. Germline V gene data show CDR1 as MNHNY and CDR2 as SVGAGI (reference sequence). The CDR3 sequence is 14 residues long. CDR3 in amino acids: CASSSPDGGVAPFF. In DNA form, the CDR3 reads TGTGCCAGCAGTTCACCCGACGGGGGCGTTGCCCCGTTCTTC.